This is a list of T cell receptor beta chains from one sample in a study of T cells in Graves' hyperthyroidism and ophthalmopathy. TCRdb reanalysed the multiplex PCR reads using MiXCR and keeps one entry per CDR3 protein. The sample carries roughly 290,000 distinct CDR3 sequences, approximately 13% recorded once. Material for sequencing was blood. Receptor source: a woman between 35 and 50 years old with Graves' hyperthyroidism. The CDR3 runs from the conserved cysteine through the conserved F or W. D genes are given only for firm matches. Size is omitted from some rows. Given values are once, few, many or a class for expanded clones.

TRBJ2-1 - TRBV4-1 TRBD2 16 TGCGCCAGCAGCCAAACCGTAGCGGGAGGCCCCGATGAGCAGTTCTTC CASSQTVAGGPDEQFF
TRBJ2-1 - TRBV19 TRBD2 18 TGTGCCAGTAGACACAAAGGACTAGCGGGAGAACCCTACAATGAGCAGTTCTTC CASRHKGLAGEPYNEQFF
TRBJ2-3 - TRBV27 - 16 TGTGCCAGCAGTTCCACCTTTCGGGGCGGCGCAGATACGCAGTATTTT CASSSTFRGGADTQYF
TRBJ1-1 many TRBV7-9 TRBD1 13 TGTGCCAGCAGTCCGGGACAGTCAGCTGAAGCTTTCTTT CASSPGQSAEAFF
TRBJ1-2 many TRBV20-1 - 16 TGCAGTGCTCGAGAAGGGTTAGGGGTTGGGAACTATGGCTACACCTTC CSAREGLGVGNYGYTF
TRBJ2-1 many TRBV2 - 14 TGTGCCAGCAAGGGGGGGAGCTCCTACAATGAGCAGTTCTTC CASKGGSSYNEQFF
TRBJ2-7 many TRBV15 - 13 TGTGCCACCGGGAGTAGGGGGTCCGAGGAGCAGTACTTC CATGSRGSEEQYF
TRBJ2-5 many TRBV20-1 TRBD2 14 TGCAGTGCTAGAGTAGCGGCTAGCGGGGAGACCCAGTACTTC CSARVAASGETQYF
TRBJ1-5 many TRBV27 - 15 TGTGCCAGCAGTTTAACCAGGGGAGGCAATCAGCCCCAGCATTTT CASSLTRGGNQPQHF
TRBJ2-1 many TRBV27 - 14 TGTGCCAGCAGCCCCTGGGGCTCCTACAATGAGCAGTTCTTC CASSPWGSYNEQFF
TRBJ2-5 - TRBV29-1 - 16 TGCAGCGTTGGGGACACCTCATTAGCGGGTAGAGAGACCCAGTACTTC CSVGDTSLAGRETQYF
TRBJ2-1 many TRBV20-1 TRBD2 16 TGCAGTGCTGCGCTTAGGGAGGGAGGGCATCTGGATGAGCAGTTCTTC CSAALREGGHLDEQFF
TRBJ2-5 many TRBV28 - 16 TGTGCCAGCAGTTACCTCGGCGGCAGTCAATTGGAGACCCAGTACTTC CASSYLGGSQLETQYF
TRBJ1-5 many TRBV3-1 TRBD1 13 TGTGCCAGCAGTCCAACCGATCAGGGGGCCCAGCATTTT CASSPTDQGAQHF
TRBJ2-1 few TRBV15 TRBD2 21 TGTGCCACCAGCAGAGATGTTAGTGATTCAAGTGGGAGGGCCTCCTACAATGAGCAGTTCTTC CATSRDVSDSSGRASYNEQFF
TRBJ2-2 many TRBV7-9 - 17 TGTGCCAGCAGCTTAGATCCGCGGAAGGCCTCCACCGGGGAGCTGTTTTTT CASSLDPRKASTGELFF
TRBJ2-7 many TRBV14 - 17 TGTGCCAGCAGCCAAGGAATAAGGGGTCCATCGGGCTACGAGCAGTACTTC CASSQGIRGPSGYEQYF
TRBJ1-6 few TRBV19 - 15 TGTGCCAGTAGAACCGGACAAGCCTATAATTCACCCCTCCACTTT CASRTGQAYNSPLHF
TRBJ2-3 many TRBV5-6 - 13 TGTGCCAGCAGCTTGGATCCCCGGGATACGCAGTATTTT CASSLDPRDTQYF
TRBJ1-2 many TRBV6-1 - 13 TGTGCCAGCAGGAAAGCAGGGAACTATGGCTACACCTTC CASRKAGNYGYTF
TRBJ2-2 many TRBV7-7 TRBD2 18 TGTGCTAGCAGCCTTTCTTTAGCGGGAGGAACAAACACCGGGGAGCTGTTTTTT CASSLSLAGGTNTGELFF
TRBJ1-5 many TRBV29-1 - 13 TGCAGCGTTGAACAGGGGCCTAATCAGCCCCAGCATTTT CSVEQGPNQPQHF
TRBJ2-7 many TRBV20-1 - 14 TGCAGTGCTAGAGATCCCTTCGGGGGCTACGAGCAGTACTTC CSARDPFGGYEQYF
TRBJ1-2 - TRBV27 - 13 TGTGCCAGCAGTCTTACCGGGCCGACTGGCTACACCTTC CASSLTGPTGYTF
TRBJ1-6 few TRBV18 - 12 TGTGCCAGCTCACCTGCAAATTCACCCCTCCACTTT CASSPANSPLHF
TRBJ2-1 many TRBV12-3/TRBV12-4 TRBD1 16 TGTGCCAGCAGTTTGGTTGGACAGGGGAGAGGCAATGAGCAGTTCTTC CASSLVGQGRGNEQFF
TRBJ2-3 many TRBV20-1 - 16 TGCAGTGCCAGACCGCTAGGTCGGGGAGGTACAGATACGCAGTATTTT CSARPLGRGGTDTQYF